A selection of T cell receptor beta chains follows, all from one sample in a study of cytomegalovirus exposure and HLA in healthy donors. Sequenced by immunoSEQ multiplex PCR; TCRdb stores in-frame clones only, minus some. The sample consists of roughly 68,000 clones, about 66% of them appearing once. The sequenced material came from PBMCs. These receptors all come from a middle-aged man in good health and CMV-seropositive. Both conserved end residues are part of each CDR3. Each record gives: J gene, clone size, D gene, V gene, CDR3 DNA, CDR3 protein. The D gene is left open where the match is weak. For some rows the clone size is stated as once, few or many, or as a class when expanded; others skip it.

>TRBJ2-7|few|-|TRBV4-3
TGCGCCAGCAGCTGGACAGTTGTCTCCTACGAGCAGTACTTC
CASSWTVVSYEQYF
>TRBJ2-2|-|TRBD2|TRBV7-7
TGTGCTAGCAGCGCGGGACTAGCGGGGGCCGGAGAGCTGTTTTTT
CASSAGLAGAGELFF
>TRBJ2-5|-|-|TRBV2
TGTGCCAGCAGTGAATGGCAGAACAACCAGTACTTC
CASSEWQNNQYF
>TRBJ2-7|-|-|TRBV4-1
TGCGCCAGCAGCCTAGGTGGGGAGAGCTCCTACGAGCAGTACTTC
CASSLGGESSYEQYF
>TRBJ2-7|-|-|TRBV4-3
TGCGCCAGCAGCCAAGATTTAGGGACATTATACTACGAGCAGTACTTC
CASSQDLGTLYYEQYF
>TRBJ2-1|-|-|TRBV18
TGTGCCAGCTCACCTAACGACGGGTACAATGAGCAGTTCTTC
CASSPNDGYNEQFF
>TRBJ1-2|-|-|TRBV21-1
TGTGCCAGCAGCAATTTTAGGGGACAGGGAAGGGCGAACTATGGCTACACCTTC
CASSNFRGQGRANYGYTF
>TRBJ2-5|-|TRBD2|TRBV28
TGTGCCAGTAGCGGGGGGCTGATGGCCCAGTACTTC
CASSGGLMAQYF
>TRBJ1-2|few|TRBD1|TRBV7-9
TGTGCCAGCAGCTTTGGGACAGGGGAAGGCTACACCTTC
CASSFGTGEGYTF
>TRBJ2-3|once|TRBD1|TRBV4-1
TGCGCCAGCAGCCAAAGACAGGGGACAGATACGCAGTATTTT
CASSQRQGTDTQYF
>TRBJ2-2|-|-|TRBV7-9
TGTGCCAGCAGGTCCAGGACCGGGGAGCTGTTTTTT
CASRSRTGELFF